A selection of T cell receptor beta chains follows, all from one sample in a study of PD-1 blockade in mismatch repair-deficient tumors. Method: immunoSEQ multiplex PCR; TCRdb's copy keeps in-frame clones and lacks some. Of around 50,000 clones listed, approximately 80% are singletons. The sample was PBMCs, taken before pembrolizumab treatment. These receptors came from an adult with mismatch repair-deficient cancer. The CDR3 runs from the conserved cysteine through the conserved F or W. The D gene is left open where the match is weak. Size values are once, few and many counts, or a class for expanded clones, and some rows have none.

>.|TRBV5-4|18|TRBJ2-3|.
TGTGCCAGCAGCTTGGGGATCCGGCGGGGCGGTGCTTCAGATACGCAGTATTTT
CASSLGIRRGGASDTQYF
>.|TRBV5-4|15|TRBJ1-2|.
TGTGCCAGCAGCTTGTTAACGGGCCGCTCCTATGGCTACACCTTC
CASSLLTGRSYGYTF
>.|TRBV27|13|TRBJ1-1|.
TGTGCCAGCAGCGTAGGACGGTACACTGAAGCTTTCTTT
CASSVGRYTEAFF
>few|TRBV9|14|TRBJ2-1|.
TGTGCCAGCAGCGTAGGACAACAGCGGAATGAGCAGTTCTTC
CASSVGQQRNEQFF
>.|TRBV10-3|16|TRBJ2-2|TRBD2
TGTGCCATCAGTGTAGCCGGGAGGGCGAACACCGGGGAGCTGTTTTTT
CAISVAGRANTGELFF
>.|TRBV7-2|15|TRBJ1-1|TRBD1
TGTGCCAGCAGCCCGGGACAGGGGATGAACACTGAAGCTTTCTTT
CASSPGQGMNTEAFF
>.|TRBV7-2|14|TRBJ1-2|.
TGTGCCAGCAGCCCGGGACAAACTAACTATGGCTACACCTTC
CASSPGQTNYGYTF
>.|TRBV5-4|18|TRBJ2-3|TRBD2
TGTGCCAGCAGCTTTGGACTAGCGACCGTTATGACTACAGATACGCAGTATTTT
CASSFGLATVMTTDTQYF
>.|TRBV7-9|13|TRBJ1-2|TRBD1
TGTGCCAGTGCGGGGACAGGGACGTATGGCTACACCTTC
CASAGTGTYGYTF
>.|TRBV5-1|12|TRBJ2-3|.
TGCGCCAGCAGCCCGCTGGGAGATACGCAGTATTTT
CASSPLGDTQYF
>.|TRBV9|12|TRBJ1-1|.
TGTGCCAGCGGAGGGGCTTACACTGAAGCTTTCTTT
CASGGAYTEAFF
>.|TRBV6-5|14|TRBJ2-1|TRBD1
TGTGCCAGCAGAGATCCAGGGGGCCTCCGTGAGCAGTTCTTC
CASRDPGGLREQFF
>.|TRBV5-1|17|TRBJ2-7|TRBD2
TGCGCCAGCAGCTTGGTGGGGACTAGCGGGAGGGCCGACGAGCAGTACTTC
CASSLVGTSGRADEQYF
>.|TRBV27|13|TRBJ2-7|.
TGTGCCAGCAGTTCAGTCCCAATGATAGAGCAGTACTTC
CASSSVPMIEQYF
>.|TRBV2|14|TRBJ2-3|.
TGTGCCAGCAGTGAATTAACTCGCGGAGATACGCAGTATTTT
CASSELTRGDTQYF
>.|TRBV5-4|15|TRBJ1-2|.
TGTGCCAGCAGCTTGGCTCGGGGGGCGAAATTAGGCTACACCTTC
CASSLARGAKLGYTF
>.|TRBV28|12|TRBJ2-5|TRBD2
TGTGCCAGCGGACGCGGGGGAGAGACCCAGTACTTC
CASGRGGETQYF
>.|TRBV19|14|TRBJ2-2|.
TGTGCCAGTAGTATGGGCAGGGAGAGCGGGGAGCTGTTTTTT
CASSMGRESGELFF
>once|TRBV30|13|TRBJ1-5|.
TGTGCCTGGAGTTCCGCGGGCAATCAGCCCCAGCATTTT
CAWSSAGNQPQHF
>.|TRBV29-1|16|TRBJ2-7|.
TGCAGCGTTGAAGATGACGGGACTGAGAGCTCCTACGAGCAGTACTTC
CSVEDDGTESSYEQYF
>.|TRBV30|13|TRBJ2-3|TRBD2
TGTGCCTGGAGTAGGCGGGAGGGAGATACGCAGTATTTT
CAWSRREGDTQYF
>.|TRBV6-1|13|TRBJ1-1|.
TGTGCCAGCAAACAGGCTACGAACACTGAAGCTTTCTTT
CASKQATNTEAFF
>.|TRBV23-1|20|TRBJ1-5|.
TGCGCCAGCAGTCAATCTGGGGAGGGTTTGACCGCTGATAGCAATCAGCCCCAGCATTTT
CASSQSGEGLTADSNQPQHF
>few|TRBV11-2|15|TRBJ2-3|TRBD2
TGTGCCAGCAGCTTAGGGGCGGGAGTGCAAGATACGCAGTATTTT
CASSLGAGVQDTQYF
>medium-sized|TRBV10-3|13|TRBJ1-5|TRBD1
TGTGCCATCACCCCGGACAGGTATCAGCCCCAGCATTTT
CAITPDRYQPQHF
>.|TRBV18|13|TRBJ2-5|.
TGTGCCAGCTCACCAGCAGGGCTGGAGACCCAGTACTTC
CASSPAGLETQYF
>.|TRBV11-1|14|TRBJ2-7|TRBD1
TGTGCCAGCAGCTTTGACAGGGCCCTAAACGAGCAGTACTTC
CASSFDRALNEQYF
>.|TRBV2|16|TRBJ1-2|.
TGTGCCAGCAGTGAACTCCCCGCGACAAGGTCGGGAGGCTACACCTTC
CASSELPATRSGGYTF
>.|TRBV5-1|14|TRBJ2-3|.
TGCGCCAGCAGCTTGGGACAGAGCACAGATACGCAGTATTTT
CASSLGQSTDTQYF
>medium-sized|TRBV19|13|TRBJ2-7|.
TGTGCCAGTAGCTGGGGTAGCTCCTACGAGCAGTACTTC
CASSWGSSYEQYF
>.|TRBV9|15|TRBJ2-2|TRBD1
TGTGCCAGCAGCCACAGGGGCGCGAACACCGGGGAGCTGTTTTTT
CASSHRGANTGELFF
>.|TRBV5-4|14|TRBJ2-7|TRBD1
TGTGCCAGCAGCCCGGGACAGGGAGCCTACGAGCAGTACTTC
CASSPGQGAYEQYF
>.|TRBV27|17|TRBJ2-7|.
TGTGCCAGCAGAATACGCTGGGACGCAAAACGACACTACGAGCAGTACTTC
CASRIRWDAKRHYEQYF
>.|TRBV7-3|14|TRBJ2-3|.
TGTGCCAGCAGCTTAAGAGAATTCACAGATACGCAGTATTTT
CASSLREFTDTQYF
>.|TRBV19|16|TRBJ2-1|TRBD2
TGTGCCAGTAGTTCCCCCCGGACTAGCAGCCGCAATGAGCAGTTCTTC
CASSSPRTSSRNEQFF
>.|TRBV2|13|TRBJ1-3|.
TGTGCCAGCGGGGACGATTCAAGAAACACCATATATTTT
CASGDDSRNTIYF
>.|TRBV27|14|TRBJ1-1|.
TGTGCCAGCAGTTTAGGGGGGGGGAACACTGAAGCTTTCTTT
CASSLGGGNTEAFF
>.|TRBV5-8|15|TRBJ2-5|.
TGTGCCAGCAGCTTACTCATTTCGGGGAGGGAGACCCAGTACTTC
CASSLLISGRETQYF
>.|TRBV7-9|15|TRBJ2-1|.
TGTGCCAGCAGCACTCCAGGGGGGCAGTACAATGAGCAGTTCTTC
CASSTPGGQYNEQFF
>.|TRBV7-3|14|TRBJ2-2|TRBD2
TGTGCCAGCACTAGCGGGAGAGGGACCGGGGAGCTGTTTTTT
CASTSGRGTGELFF
>.|TRBV9|14|TRBJ2-5|.
TGTGCCAGCAGCGTAGGCCCAGCGGAAGAGACCCAGTACTTC
CASSVGPAEETQYF
>.|TRBV21-1|16|TRBJ1-2|.
TGTGCCAGCAGCAAAGCAACAGGGGCGCACGACTATGGCTACACCTTC
CASSKATGAHDYGYTF
>.|TRBV27|15|TRBJ2-3|TRBD2
TGTGCCACCGGGACTAGCGGGAGGCGGGGAGATACGCAGTATTTT
CATGTSGRRGDTQYF
>once|TRBV5-4|12|TRBJ2-3|.
TGTGCCAGCAGCCGTAGTTCAGATACGCAGTATTTT
CASSRSSDTQYF
>.|TRBV2|13|TRBJ1-2|.
TGTGCCAGCATCTTAGACAAGAACTACGGCTACACCTTC
CASILDKNYGYTF
>.|TRBV25-1|12|TRBJ2-1|.
TGTGCCAGCAGTGGGCTAGCTAGTGAGCAGTTCTTC
CASSGLASEQFF
>once|TRBV27|16|TRBJ2-3|TRBD2
TGTGCCAGCAGTGGGGGGGTGCTAGCGGGACCGAATACGCAGTATTTT
CASSGGVLAGPNTQYF
>.|TRBV30|15|TRBJ1-1|TRBD1
TGTGCCTGGAGTCGGGGGACAGGTCCAAACACTGAAGCTTTCTTT
CAWSRGTGPNTEAFF
>.|TRBV7-6|13|TRBJ2-7|.
TGTGCCAGCAGCTCCTCCCAAGACTACGAGCAGTACTTC
CASSSSQDYEQYF
>once|TRBV19|13|TRBJ2-7|.
TGTGCCAGTAGTGCGGGACGGGGGCTCGAGCAGTACTTC
CASSAGRGLEQYF
>.|TRBV7-2|17|TRBJ2-6|.
TGTGCCAGCAGCTTTGGTTGGGGTAGCTCTGGGGCCAACGTCCTGACTTTC
CASSFGWGSSGANVLTF
>once|TRBV18|19|TRBJ2-6|TRBD2
TGTGCCAGCTCACCACCTCTGGCGGGAGCTCGACCTGGGGCCAACGTCCTGACTTTC
CASSPPLAGARPGANVLTF
>.|TRBV6-1|17|TRBJ2-1|.
TGTGCCAGCAGTGAAGCGTTGATCCGTCCCGAGGGCAATGAGCAGTTCTTC
CASSEALIRPEGNEQFF
>.|TRBV4-2|13|TRBJ2-6|.
TGTGCCAGCAGCATCAAGGGGGCCAACGTCCTGACTTTC
CASSIKGANVLTF